The 31 T cell receptor beta chains reported below all come from one sample, sequenced in a study of sequential checkpoint blockade in melanoma. TCRdb's table, derived via immunoSEQ multiplex PCR, lists solely in-frame clones and lacks some. In the table there are approximately 6,800 clones, 20% to 25% of which are singletons. The treatment denotes: randomized to nivolumab then ipilimumab (arm A) or the reverse (arm B). The sequencing used tumor tissue (inferred from file names), collected from a patient given nivolumab and ipilimumab in sequence. These receptors were obtained from a human donor with melanoma.

This clone was detected ten times or more. The chain carries TRBV11-3 and TRBJ1-6; 10 nucleotides line up with TRBD1. This CDR3 contains 16 residues. V gave up 5 bases and J gave up 9 bases; unmatched junction bases: 10. The germline gives CDR1 SGHNT, CDR2 YENEEA. The CDR3 region has the DNA TGTGCCAGCAGCCAAGTGGGGAGACAGGGGGCTTCACCCCTCCACTTT. This encodes CASSQVGRQGASPLHF.

Many counts were recorded for this clone. The chain couples TRBV11-3 to TRBJ2-6; 9 nucleotides line up with TRBD1. CDR3 length equals 18 residues. V lost 2 bases, J lost 1 base, and 6 bases stayed unmatched. Germline V gives CDR1 SGHNT, CDR2 YENEEA. CDR3 sequence reads: CASSLWGTGSSGANVLTF. In DNA form, the CDR3 reads TGTGCCAGCAGCTTATGGGGGACAGGGTCGTCTGGGGCCAACGTCCTGACTTTC.

This clone has only a few counts. Here the CDR3 reads CASNREGRTNEKLFF. DNA of the CDR3: TGCGCCAGTAACAGGGAGGGTAGAACTAATGAAAAACTGTTTTTT. This chain joins TRBV5-1 and TRBJ1-4, with a tentative D call TRBD1 (6 bases). Germline CDR1 is SGHRS and CDR2 is YFSETQ. V lost 8 bases to trimming and J lost 1 base, with 15 bases between them. The CDR3 length is 15 residues. Looking up the rest from reference TRBV5-1 and TRBJ1-4 gives the full variable domain: KAGVTQTPRYLIKTRGQQVTLSCSPISGHRSVSWYQQTPGQGLQFLFEYFSETQRNKGNFPGRFSGRQFSNSRSEMNVSTLELGDSALYLCASNREGRTNEKLFFGSGTQLSVL.

The chain has TRBV12-5 and TRBJ2-1; unclear D gene. CDR1 is LGHNT and CDR2 is FRNRAP in the germline V gene. The CDR3 is made up of 14 amino acids. V gave up 2 bases and J gave up 6 bases, with 11 bases separating them. DNA for the CDR3: TGTGCTAGTGGTTTGCCCCCAGACACCAATGAGCAGTTCTTC. It specifies CASGLPPDTNEQFF. Supplemented by reference TRBV12-5 and TRBJ2-1, the full variable domain reads DARVTQTPRHKVTEMGQEVTMRCQPILGHNTVFWYRQTMMQGLELLAYFRNRAPLDDSGMPKDRFSAEMPDATLATLKIQPSEPRDSAVYFCASGLPPDTNEQFFGPGTRLTVL.

This clone was recorded many times. The rearrangement links TRBV7-6 to TRBJ1-6; no firm D call. V dropped 5 bases and J dropped 0 bases, with 8 bases sitting between them. The germline V gene has CDR1 SGHVS and CDR2 FNYEAQ. The CDR3 spans 15 residues. This chain's CDR3 is CASSPMGSYNSPLHF. Here the CDR3 DNA reads TGTGCCAGCAGCCCTATGGGCTCCTATAATTCACCCCTCCACTTT.

This clone has just a few counts. CDR3: CASSLTSGAFKETQYF. The CDR3 DNA reads TGTGCCAGCAGTCTTACTAGCGGGGCCTTTAAAGAGACCCAGTACTTC. The chain employs TRBV6-8 and TRBJ2-5, with TRBD2 identical over 10 bases. The junction had 9 bases not matched to a gene; V was cut back by 5 bases and J by 3 bases. The CDR3 consists of 16 residues. Germline V lookup: CDR1 MNHGY, CDR2 SAAAGT.

J is TRBJ2-1 and V is TRBV5-1; 10 nucleotides line up with TRBD1. This CDR3 is 16 amino acids long. Per germline, CDR1 SGHRS and CDR2 YFSETQ. V was clipped by 3 bases and J by 5 bases; unmatched bases: 8. CDR3 DNA sequence: TGCGCCAGCAGCTCTACCGGGACAGGGGTTAACAATGAGCAGTTCTTC. This translates into CASSSTGTGVNNEQFF.

The CDR3 sequence: CASSPRPPAGGSYNEQFF. The CDR3 DNA follows: TGTGCCAGCTCACCAAGGCCGCCGGCAGGGGGCTCCTACAATGAGCAGTTCTTC. The gene calls are TRBV18 and TRBJ2-1; 7 bases align to TRBD1. The CDR3 loop spans 18 amino acids. The germline gives CDR1 KGHSH, CDR2 LQKENI. V lost 2 bases to trimming and J lost 0 bases; unmatched junction nucleotides: 10.

This clone was observed many times. The rearrangement joins TRBV11-3 to TRBJ2-3; 8 bases map to TRBD2. J was trimmed by 2 bases and V by 4 bases; bases with no gene match: 2. The length of the CDR3 is 14 residues. Germline V gives CDR1 SGHNT, CDR2 YENEEA. CDR3 DNA: TGTGCCAGCAGCTCGGGGGGGCACACAGATACGCAGTATTTT. This codes for CASSSGGHTDTQYF.

The chain joins TRBV23-1 to TRBJ1-3, with 7 bases identical to TRBD1. TRBV23-1 falls under the ORF class, with uncertain function. V lost 6 bases and J lost 7; bases outside the gene matches: 9. This CDR3 has 14 residues. CDR3 bases: TGCGCCAGCAGCTTGGATACAGGGGTTAACACCATATATTTT. Its translation is CASSLDTGVNTIYF.

The rearrangement uses TRBV4-1 and TRBJ2-2; D is ambiguous. The V end lost 5 bases, the J end lost 4 bases, and 11 bases lay between the germline ends. CDR3 length equals 14 residues. Germline assignment: CDR1 MGHRA and CDR2 YSYEKL. The CDR3 region has the DNA TGCGCCAGCAGCATACAGCGATCCACCGGGGAGCTGTTTTTT. Its protein product is CASSIQRSTGELFF.

This clone turned up a few times. The rearrangement uses TRBV11-3 and TRBJ1-2; 7 bases are shared with TRBD1. Germline values: CDR1 SGHNT, CDR2 YENEEA. The CDR3 loop spans 16 amino acids. Germline trimming cut 4 bases from V and 6 bases from J; bases unmatched to any gene: 14. The CDR3 is CASSSPFGGGVDGYTF. DNA for the CDR3: TGTGCCAGCAGCTCGCCCTTTGGAGGGGGCGTCGATGGCTACACCTTC.

The V gene is TRBV29-1, the J gene TRBJ1-1; no reliable D call. The CDR3 loop spans 12 amino acids. The germline gives CDR1 SQVTM, CDR2 ANQGSEA. Trimming removed 7 bases from V and 1 base from J, with 10 bases in between. The CDR3 DNA sequence: TGCAGCGGAATTGGGCCGAACACTGAAGCTTTCTTT. This gives the protein CSGIGPNTEAFF.

This rearrangement joins TRBV29-1 to TRBJ2-3, with 11 bases lining up with TRBD1. CDR3 length: 13 amino acids. The V and J ends lost 6 bases and 5 bases, in that order; junction bases with no gene match: 4. The germline CDR1 and CDR2 sequences are SQVTM and ANQGSEA. The CDR3 sequence is CSVSGTGGDTQYF. Here the CDR3 DNA reads TGCAGCGTCTCCGGGACAGGGGGAGATACGCAGTATTTT.

On this clone: The junction differs from germline at one of its ends, possibly a read error. The chain carries TRBV11-3 and TRBJ2-5, with D perhaps matching TRBD1 or TRBD2 (6 bases each). This CDR3 spans 15 amino acids. Germline loops: CDR1 SGHNT, CDR2 YENEEA. The DNA for the CDR3 is TGTGCTAGCAGCCCCCAAGGGGGGAACCAAGAGACCCAGTACTTC. It specifies CASSPQGGNQETQYF.

This clone is medium-sized (0.01 to 0.1%) within its sample. The chain carries TRBV11-3 and TRBJ1-1; D perhaps matches TRBD1 (5 bases). V dropped 5 bases and J dropped 0 bases, with 10 bases sitting between them. The germline CDR1 and CDR2 sequences are SGHNT and YENEEA. This CDR3 contains 14 residues. The CDR3, as DNA: TGTGCCAGCAGCGAAGGGACGGTGAACACTGAAGCTTTCTTT. It encodes CASSEGTVNTEAFF. Full variable domain (remainder filled in from reference TRBV11-3 and TRBJ1-1): EAGVVQSPRYKIIEKKQPVAFWCNPISGHNTLYWYLQNLGQGPELLIRYENEEAVDDSQLPKDRFSAERLKGVDSTLKIQPAELGDSAVYLCASSEGTVNTEAFFGQGTRLTVV.

This clone has a handful of counts. The junction departs from the called germline gene at one end, perhaps through a read error. V is TRBV6-8 and J is TRBJ1-2; no reliable D call. The V gene's germline CDR1 is MNHGY and CDR2 SAAAGT. The length of the CDR3 is 12 residues. CDR3 in DNA: TGTGCCATCAGTCAATCTAACTATGGCTACACCTTC. As protein: CAISQSNYGYTF.

CDR3 sequence reads: CASSWTGGRDTEAFF. The CDR3 coding sequence is TGTGCCAGCAGTTGGACAGGGGGTCGGGACACTGAAGCTTTCTTT. The chain combines TRBV11-3 with TRBJ1-1; TRBD1 agrees at 10 bases. This CDR3 has 15 amino acids. Germline lookup yields CDR1 SGHNT and CDR2 YENEEA. The ends lost 6 bases at V and 3 bases at J; junction bases unmatched: 7. Full variable domain (outside the CDR3, taken from reference TRBV11-3 and TRBJ1-1): EAGVVQSPRYKIIEKKQPVAFWCNPISGHNTLYWYLQNLGQGPELLIRYENEEAVDDSQLPKDRFSAERLKGVDSTLKIQPAELGDSAVYLCASSWTGGRDTEAFFGQGTRLTVV.

The V gene is TRBV28, the J gene TRBJ2-7; tentative D call: TRBD1 (5 bases). V lost 6 bases, J lost 5 bases, and 11 bases lay in between. The germline V gene encodes CDR1 MDHEN and CDR2 SYDVKM. The CDR3 spans 12 residues. The CDR3 loop reads CASRVGVDEQYF. In nucleotides, the CDR3 is TGTGCCAGCAGGGTAGGGGTAGACGAGCAGTACTTC.

This clone appeared a few times. V and J are TRBV6-4 and TRBJ1-6; no firm D call. The CDR3 length is 12 residues. Between the trimmed V and J ends, which lost 7 bases and 7 bases, there was a span of 8 bases. CDR1 MRHNA and CDR2 SNTAGT come from the germline V gene. The CDR3 DNA reads as TGTGCCAGCAACTTACAGAATTCACCCCTCCACTTT. Encoded protein: CASNLQNSPLHF.

The chain is built from TRBV6-8 and TRBJ1-1, with 8 positions matching TRBD1. Germline-derived CDR1 and CDR2 are MNHGY and SAAAGT. The CDR3 is 16 residues long. The V and J ends lost 5 bases and 1 base, in that order; junction bases with no gene match: 9. The CDR3 DNA reads as TGTGCCAGCAGTCCCCAAAAGCAGGGGGCGAACACTGAAGCTTTCTTT. Amino acids: CASSPQKQGANTEAFF.

The chain employs TRBV18 and TRBJ1-2, with TRBD1 matching over 8 bases. The CDR3 spans 14 residues. Germline V gene data show CDR1 as KGHSH and CDR2 as LQKENI. The ends lost 5 bases at V and 7 bases at J; junction bases unmatched: 9. The CDR3 DNA follows: TGTGCCAGCTCATCAGACAGGGGACATGGTGGCTACACCTTC. It yields the protein CASSSDRGHGGYTF.

This clone appeared many times. The chain recombines TRBV9 with TRBJ1-1, with a weak D call TRBD1 (5 bases). There are 15 residues in the CDR3. Germline loops: CDR1 SGDLS, CDR2 YYNGEE. The ends were cut back, 0 bases at V and 0 bases at J, with 9 bases in the middle. DNA of the CDR3: TGTGCCAGCAGCGTAGAGACAGAAATGAACACTGAAGCTTTCTTT. It specifies CASSVETEMNTEAFF.

The J gene is TRBJ2-5, the V gene TRBV19; no firm D call. CDR1 is LNHDA and CDR2 is SQIVND in the germline V gene (reference sequence). V lost 3 bases and J lost 5, with 10 bases in between. The CDR3 runs 13 residues. The CDR3 is CASSIGLRETQYF. Here the CDR3 DNA reads TGTGCCAGTAGTATCGGGCTACGGGAGACCCAGTACTTC.

A few counts support this clone. This rearrangement joins TRBV5-1 to TRBJ2-7; 8 nucleotides agree with TRBD1. The CDR3 covers 14 residues. With 4 bases clipped from V and 3 bases from J, the junction kept 6 bases outside the gene matches. Germline CDR1 is SGHRS and CDR2 is YFSETQ. CDR3 in DNA: TGCGCCAGCAGCAGGGGAGACAGGGGCTACGAGCAGTACTTC. Translated, it gives CASSRGDRGYEQYF.

This clone has more than one count but fewer than ten. The gene calls are TRBV23-1 and TRBJ2-5, with D unresolved. TRBV23-1 is filed as an ORF, its function uncertain. V lost 6 bases, J lost 5 bases, and 13 bases lay in between. The CDR3 is 13 amino acids. As DNA, the CDR3 is TGCGCCAGCAGCTTGGTTGGGAAGGAGACCCAGTACTTC. It encodes CASSLVGKETQYF.

This chain's CDR3 is CATSAGLARTTDTQYF. The CDR3 DNA reads as TGTGCCACCAGCGCAGGACTAGCGAGAACCACAGATACGCAGTATTTT. This chain links TRBV15 with TRBJ2-3; 9 nucleotides align to TRBD2. With 5 bases clipped from V and 2 bases from J, the junction kept 8 bases outside the gene matches. Germline lookup yields CDR1 LNHNV and CDR2 YYDKDF (reference sequence). This CDR3 spans 16 amino acids. Variable domain in full (rest from reference TRBV15 and TRBJ2-3): DAMVIQNPRYQVTQFGKPVTLSCSQTLNHNVMYWYQQKSSQAPKLLFHYYDKDFNNEADTPDNFQSRRPNTSFCFLDIRSPGLGDTAMYLCATSAGLARTTDTQYFGPGTRLTVL.

The chain recombines TRBV29-1 with TRBJ1-4; D is uncertain. The V end was cut by 5 bases, the J end by 4 bases, with 8 bases between. CDR1 and CDR2 (germline): SQVTM, ANQGSEA. The length of the CDR3 is 12 residues. CDR3: CSVSLSNEKLFF. For the CDR3, the DNA is TGCAGCGTTAGCCTGAGTAATGAAAAACTGTTTTTT.

This clone has ten or more counts. The CDR3 loop is CASSVPGQFNSPLHF. The CDR3, as DNA: TGTGCCAGCAGTGTACCGGGACAGTTTAATTCACCCCTCCACTTT. The J gene is TRBJ1-6, the V gene TRBV6-8; 7 nucleotides line up with TRBD1. This CDR3 is 15 amino acids long. J gave up 6 bases and V 5 bases, and 7 bases lay outside the gene matches. Germline loops: CDR1 MNHGY, CDR2 SAAAGT.

This clone was recorded a few times. The CDR3 is CASSVDSRDNSPLHF. The CDR3 DNA sequence: TGTGCCAGCAGCGTAGACAGCAGGGATAATTCACCCCTCCACTTT. The rearrangement uses TRBV9 and TRBJ1-6, with TRBD1 as a possible D gene (5 bases). V lost 0 bases, J lost 5 bases, and 9 bases lay in between. CDR1 is SGDLS, CDR2 YYNGEE, per germline. The CDR3 has 15 residues.

The chain combines TRBV11-3 with TRBJ1-3; D possibly corresponds to TRBD1 (6 bases). Trimming removed 5 bases from V and 2 bases from J, with 13 bases in between. The CDR3 spans 15 residues. In germline, CDR1 is SGHNT, CDR2 YENEEA. DNA of the CDR3: TGTGCCAGCAGCACAACCACAGGGCCTGGAAACACCATATATTTT. Amino acid sequence: CASSTTTGPGNTIYF. Complete variable domain (other parts from reference TRBV11-3 and TRBJ1-3): EAGVVQSPRYKIIEKKQPVAFWCNPISGHNTLYWYLQNLGQGPELLIRYENEEAVDDSQLPKDRFSAERLKGVDSTLKIQPAELGDSAVYLCASSTTTGPGNTIYFGEGSWLTVV.